This T cell receptor (beta chain) came from a study of neurological immune-mediated disorders. This CDR3 has 15 amino acids. The V gene end was trimmed by 1 base and the J gene end by 6 bases; junction bases not matched to a gene: 4. Per the germline V gene, CDR1 is LGHDT and CDR2 is YNNKEL (reference sequence). In this sample, this clonotype turned up a few times. Its antigen is currently unknown. One entry per CDR3 protein, called by TCRdb with MiXCR from the 5' RACE reads. Among tens of thousands of distinct CDR3 sequences listed, about 23% were seen once. Study observations and caveats: Multiple sclerosis patients had less TCR clonal expansion than even healthy controls, unlike HTLV-1-associated myelopathy.

The sequencing sample was made of PBMCs. The chain combines TRBV3-1 with TRBJ2-5, with 11 bases lining up with TRBD2. The source is a woman between 70 and 85 years old in good health. The CDR3 is CASSQGRLAGQTQYF. The CDR3 DNA reads as TGTGCCAGCAGCCAAGGGAGACTAGCGGGACAGACCCAGTACTTC.